The rows below give T cell receptor beta chains drawn from one sample of a study of blood T cell repertoires in COVID-19. Profiled with immunoSEQ multiplex PCR; TCRdb holds only in-frame clones, not every one. This sample has 65,000 to 90,000 clones, with about 87% found just once. Sequencing was performed on peripheral blood. The receptors stem from a woman of 80 years or more with acute or convalescent COVID-19. Both conserved end residues are part of each CDR3. Fields, in order: J gene, V gene, D gene, clone size, CDR3 protein, CDR3 DNA. The D gene is left open where the match is weak. Rows give clone size only sometimes, using once, few, many, or a class for an expanded clone.

j_call: TRBJ1-2
v_call: TRBV3-1/TRBV3-2
d_call: .
clone_size: once
cdr3_aa: CASSRERSSNYGYTF
cdr3_nt: TGTGCCAGCAGCCGGGAGAGGTCATCTAACTATGGCTACACCTTC

j_call: TRBJ1-2
v_call: TRBV4-2
d_call: .
clone_size: .
cdr3_aa: CASSQDPREWGGYTF
cdr3_nt: TGTGCCAGCAGCCAAGATCCCCGGGAGTGGGGCGGCTACACCTTC

j_call: TRBJ2-7
v_call: TRBV14
d_call: .
clone_size: .
cdr3_aa: CASSQLSSPIYEQYF
cdr3_nt: TGTGCCAGCAGCCAATTGTCTAGCCCTATTTACGAGCAGTACTTC

j_call: TRBJ2-1
v_call: TRBV4-2
d_call: TRBD2
clone_size: .
cdr3_aa: CASSRTSGSNEQFF
cdr3_nt: TGTGCCAGCAGCCGGACTAGCGGGAGCAATGAGCAGTTCTTC

j_call: TRBJ1-5
v_call: TRBV28
d_call: TRBD1
clone_size: once
cdr3_aa: CASSRGTVSGNQPQHF
cdr3_nt: TGTGCCAGCAGTCGAGGGACAGTAAGTGGCAATCAGCCCCAGCATTTT

j_call: TRBJ2-5
v_call: TRBV11-2
d_call: TRBD2
clone_size: .
cdr3_aa: CASSSIGGKETQYF
cdr3_nt: TGTGCCAGCAGCTCTATCGGGGGGAAAGAGACCCAGTACTTC

j_call: TRBJ2-5
v_call: TRBV20-1
d_call: .
clone_size: once
cdr3_aa: CSAHREETQYF
cdr3_nt: TGCAGTGCCCACAGGGAGGAGACCCAGTACTTC

j_call: TRBJ2-5
v_call: TRBV15
d_call: TRBD2
clone_size: .
cdr3_aa: CATGTSKETQYF
cdr3_nt: TGTGCCACCGGGACTAGCAAAGAGACCCAGTACTTC

j_call: TRBJ1-2
v_call: TRBV6-1
d_call: .
clone_size: .
cdr3_aa: CASSESTLGAVKYGYTF
cdr3_nt: TGTGCCAGCAGTGAATCAACGTTGGGGGCAGTAAAGTATGGCTACACCTTC

j_call: TRBJ1-2
v_call: TRBV12-3/TRBV12-4
d_call: TRBD1
clone_size: .
cdr3_aa: CASSRGQGGGYTF
cdr3_nt: TGTGCCAGCAGCCGAGGACAGGGGGGAGGCTACACCTTC

j_call: TRBJ2-7
v_call: TRBV11-2
d_call: TRBD1
clone_size: .
cdr3_aa: CASSLDSRTGGFYEQYF
cdr3_nt: TGTGCCAGCAGCTTAGATTCTCGGACAGGGGGATTCTACGAGCAGTACTTC

j_call: TRBJ1-5
v_call: TRBV15
d_call: TRBD1
clone_size: .
cdr3_aa: CATSNDRGQDQPQHF
cdr3_nt: TGTGCCACCAGCAACGACAGGGGGCAGGATCAGCCCCAGCATTTT

j_call: TRBJ1-4
v_call: TRBV19
d_call: TRBD1
clone_size: .
cdr3_aa: CASSINEGRGREKLFF
cdr3_nt: TGTGCCAGTAGTATTAATGAGGGCAGGGGGAGAGAAAAACTGTTTTTT

j_call: TRBJ2-1
v_call: TRBV5-1
d_call: TRBD2
clone_size: .
cdr3_aa: CASSSRLAGENEQFF
cdr3_nt: TGCGCCAGCAGCTCCAGACTAGCGGGAGAGAATGAGCAGTTCTTC

j_call: TRBJ1-1
v_call: TRBV5-4
d_call: .
clone_size: .
cdr3_aa: CASSLGGGTEAFF
cdr3_nt: TGTGCCAGCAGCCTGGGGGGGGGCACTGAAGCTTTCTTT

j_call: TRBJ1-4
v_call: TRBV4-2
d_call: TRBD1
clone_size: .
cdr3_aa: CASSQDRLGTGEEKLFF
cdr3_nt: TGTGCCAGCAGCCAAGATCGTTTGGGGACAGGGGAGGAAAAACTGTTTTTT

j_call: TRBJ2-5
v_call: TRBV30
d_call: .
clone_size: .
cdr3_aa: CAWRAGAQGTQYF
cdr3_nt: TGTGCCTGGAGAGCAGGGGCCCAGGGGACCCAGTACTTC

j_call: TRBJ2-2
v_call: TRBV7-8
d_call: .
clone_size: .
cdr3_aa: CASSLRGTGELFF
cdr3_nt: TGTGCCAGCAGTCTTAGGGGCACCGGGGAGCTGTTTTTT

j_call: TRBJ2-5
v_call: TRBV27
d_call: .
clone_size: .
cdr3_aa: CASSMGGIATQYF
cdr3_nt: TGTGCCAGTTCGATGGGGGGAATTGCGACCCAGTACTTC

j_call: TRBJ1-1
v_call: TRBV7-2
d_call: .
clone_size: .
cdr3_aa: CASSLAQTLNTEAFF
cdr3_nt: TGTGCCAGCAGCTTAGCGCAGACATTGAACACTGAAGCTTTCTTT

j_call: TRBJ2-7
v_call: TRBV9
d_call: TRBD2
clone_size: .
cdr3_aa: CASSPDVGSGFSYEQYF
cdr3_nt: TGTGCCAGCAGCCCCGACGTGGGTAGCGGGTTCTCCTACGAGCAGTACTTC

j_call: TRBJ1-5
v_call: TRBV7-2
d_call: TRBD1
clone_size: .
cdr3_aa: CASSVRGHQPQHF
cdr3_nt: TGTGCCAGCAGCGTCAGGGGGCATCAGCCCCAGCATTTT

j_call: TRBJ1-4
v_call: TRBV9
d_call: .
clone_size: .
cdr3_aa: CASSVEGLTNEKLFF
cdr3_nt: TGTGCCAGCAGCGTAGAGGGACTGACGAATGAAAAACTGTTTTTT

j_call: TRBJ1-1
v_call: TRBV5-1
d_call: TRBD1
clone_size: once
cdr3_aa: CASSIGQDTEAFF
cdr3_nt: TGCGCCAGCAGCATCGGACAGGACACTGAAGCTTTCTTT

j_call: TRBJ2-1
v_call: TRBV11-3
d_call: .
clone_size: .
cdr3_aa: CASSSTAYLEQFF
cdr3_nt: TGTGCCAGCAGCTCGACAGCCTACCTTGAGCAGTTCTTC

j_call: TRBJ2-3
v_call: TRBV19
d_call: TRBD1
clone_size: .
cdr3_aa: CATGQGTDTQYF
cdr3_nt: TGTGCCACAGGACAGGGCACAGATACGCAGTATTTT

j_call: TRBJ1-1
v_call: TRBV7-8
d_call: .
clone_size: .
cdr3_aa: CASRGVNTEAFF
cdr3_nt: TGTGCCAGCAGGGGAGTGAACACTGAAGCTTTCTTT

j_call: TRBJ2-5
v_call: TRBV7-3
d_call: TRBD1
clone_size: .
cdr3_aa: CASSLTGVGTGGVGTQYF
cdr3_nt: TGTGCCAGCAGCCTAACCGGGGTCGGGACAGGGGGCGTCGGGACCCAGTACTTC

j_call: TRBJ2-3
v_call: TRBV20-1
d_call: TRBD2
clone_size: .
cdr3_aa: CSASKLAGERGDTQYF
cdr3_nt: TGCAGTGCTAGTAAACTAGCGGGAGAACGGGGGGATACGCAGTATTTT

j_call: TRBJ2-5
v_call: TRBV7-9
d_call: TRBD1
clone_size: .
cdr3_aa: CASSAGQAGETQYF
cdr3_nt: TGTGCCAGCAGCGCCGGACAGGCGGGAGAGACCCAGTACTTC

j_call: TRBJ2-5
v_call: TRBV9
d_call: .
clone_size: .
cdr3_aa: CASSLRGNGQETQYF
cdr3_nt: TGTGCCAGCAGCCTAAGGGGGAATGGCCAAGAGACCCAGTACTTC

j_call: TRBJ1-5
v_call: TRBV12-3/TRBV12-4
d_call: .
clone_size: .
cdr3_aa: CASSLINQPQHF
cdr3_nt: TGTGCCAGCAGCCTAATCAATCAGCCCCAGCATTTT

j_call: TRBJ1-6
v_call: TRBV10-3
d_call: TRBD1
clone_size: medium-sized
cdr3_aa: CAIGDRLSYNSPLHF
cdr3_nt: TGTGCCATCGGGGACAGGCTCTCCTATAATTCACCCCTCCACTTT

j_call: TRBJ2-4
v_call: TRBV30
d_call: TRBD2
clone_size: .
cdr3_aa: CAWRAQTGLAKERTKNIQYF
cdr3_nt: TGTGCCTGGAGGGCCCAGACAGGACTAGCTAAAGAGCGAACCAAAAACATTCAGTACTTC

j_call: TRBJ1-1
v_call: TRBV30
d_call: .
clone_size: .
cdr3_aa: CAWILDFEAFF
cdr3_nt: TGTGCCTGGATTCTGGACTTCGAAGCTTTCTTT

j_call: TRBJ2-1
v_call: TRBV30
d_call: TRBD2
clone_size: .
cdr3_aa: CAWSVTSGSYLSYNEQFF
cdr3_nt: TGTGCCTGGAGTGTAACTAGCGGGTCCTACCTCTCCTACAATGAGCAGTTCTTC

j_call: TRBJ2-7
v_call: TRBV6-2/TRBV6-3
d_call: TRBD2
clone_size: .
cdr3_aa: CASSYSAGGPGDEQYF
cdr3_nt: TGTGCCAGCAGTTACTCGGCGGGAGGGCCCGGAGACGAGCAGTACTTC

j_call: TRBJ2-3
v_call: TRBV27
d_call: TRBD1
clone_size: .
cdr3_aa: CASGRVGQGLTQYF
cdr3_nt: TGTGCCAGCGGAAGGGTCGGACAGGGGTTGACGCAGTATTTT

j_call: TRBJ2-3
v_call: TRBV7-3
d_call: .
clone_size: .
cdr3_aa: CASSSTRQGLADTQYF
cdr3_nt: TGTGCCAGCAGCTCCACGCGACAGGGTCTAGCGGATACGCAGTATTTT

j_call: TRBJ1-6
v_call: TRBV25-1
d_call: .
clone_size: .
cdr3_aa: CASSETTGKNSPLHF
cdr3_nt: TGTGCCAGCAGTGAAACCACGGGGAAGAATTCACCCCTCCACTTT

j_call: TRBJ2-7
v_call: TRBV18
d_call: .
clone_size: .
cdr3_aa: CASSPRRGESSYEQYF
cdr3_nt: TGTGCCAGCTCACCAAGGAGGGGAGAAAGCTCCTACGAGCAGTACTTC

j_call: TRBJ2-2
v_call: TRBV9
d_call: TRBD2
clone_size: once
cdr3_aa: CASSVEGLAAGITGELFF
cdr3_nt: TGTGCCAGCAGCGTAGAGGGACTAGCGGCGGGTATAACCGGGGAGCTGTTTTTT

j_call: TRBJ2-1
v_call: TRBV6-2/TRBV6-3
d_call: TRBD2
clone_size: .
cdr3_aa: CASSYSIAGGSHNEQFF
cdr3_nt: TGTGCCAGCAGTTACTCCATAGCGGGTGGGAGTCACAATGAGCAGTTCTTC

j_call: TRBJ2-1
v_call: TRBV5-4
d_call: .
clone_size: .
cdr3_aa: CASSASGGAAEQFF
cdr3_nt: TGTGCCAGCAGCGCCTCGGGGGGCGCGGCTGAGCAGTTCTTC

j_call: TRBJ2-7
v_call: TRBV6-5
d_call: TRBD2
clone_size: .
cdr3_aa: CASRQREGGYEQYF
cdr3_nt: TGTGCCAGCAGGCAGCGGGAGGGCGGGTACGAGCAGTACTTC

j_call: TRBJ2-2
v_call: TRBV9
d_call: TRBD1
clone_size: .
cdr3_aa: CASSLGQKNTGELFF
cdr3_nt: TGTGCCAGCAGCTTGGGACAGAAGAACACCGGGGAGCTGTTTTTT

j_call: TRBJ1-2
v_call: TRBV9
d_call: .
clone_size: .
cdr3_aa: CASSENFYGYTF
cdr3_nt: TGTGCCAGCAGCGAAAACTTCTATGGCTACACCTTC

j_call: TRBJ1-6
v_call: TRBV6-5
d_call: .
clone_size: once
cdr3_aa: CASSRVEGANSPLHF
cdr3_nt: TGTGCCAGCAGCCGGGTGGAGGGCGCCAATTCACCCCTCCACTTT

j_call: TRBJ1-2
v_call: TRBV5-4
d_call: TRBD1
clone_size: .
cdr3_aa: CASSSEGQGRYGYTF
cdr3_nt: TGTGCCAGCAGCTCGGAGGGACAGGGTCGCTATGGCTACACCTTC

j_call: TRBJ2-1
v_call: TRBV24-1
d_call: .
clone_size: .
cdr3_aa: CATSDRVAGKDEQFF
cdr3_nt: TGTGCCACCAGTGATAGAGTGGCGGGGAAGGATGAGCAGTTCTTC

j_call: TRBJ2-3
v_call: TRBV5-6
d_call: TRBD2
clone_size: once
cdr3_aa: CASSLALAGLNTQYF
cdr3_nt: TGTGCCAGCAGCTTGGCCCTAGCGGGGTTAAATACGCAGTATTTT

j_call: TRBJ1-1
v_call: TRBV19
d_call: .
clone_size: once
cdr3_aa: CASSMNLGPRAFF
cdr3_nt: TGTGCCAGTAGTATGAATCTTGGCCCAAGAGCTTTCTTT

j_call: TRBJ1-1
v_call: TRBV14
d_call: .
clone_size: .
cdr3_aa: CASSLNPTDTEAFF
cdr3_nt: TGTGCCAGCAGTCTGAACCCGACTGACACTGAAGCTTTCTTT